The rows below give T cell receptor beta chains drawn from one sample of a study of blood T cell repertoires in COVID-19. Here immunoSEQ multiplex PCR was the method, and the copy in TCRdb shows in-frame clones only, minus some. The sample shows just over 250,000 clones, 84% of them seen only once. Sequencing was performed on PBMCs or T cells enriched from blood (not recorded which). The receptors stem from a man aged 25-40 years with acute COVID-19. Both conserved end residues are part of each CDR3. Fields, in order: D gene, clone size, V gene, J gene, CDR3 DNA, CDR3 protein. The D gene is left open where the match is weak. Some rows have no size entry. The others give once, few or many, or a class for an expanded clone.

d_gene: TRBD1; abundance: NA; v_gene: TRBV7-9; j_gene: TRBJ1-2; CDR3nt: TGTGCCAGCAGCTCCGGGGGACAGGGGGATGGCTACACCTTC; CDR3aa: CASSSGGQGDGYTF
d_gene: NA; abundance: NA; v_gene: TRBV18; j_gene: TRBJ1-5; CDR3nt: TGTGCCAGCTCACCACTCGAGGGGGTAAGGGCCCAGCATTTT; CDR3aa: CASSPLEGVRAQHF
d_gene: NA; abundance: NA; v_gene: TRBV27; j_gene: TRBJ2-2; CDR3nt: TGTGCCAGCAGGCGGGGCCTTAATCCGAACACCGGGGAGCTGTTTTTT; CDR3aa: CASRRGLNPNTGELFF
d_gene: TRBD2; abundance: NA; v_gene: TRBV2; j_gene: TRBJ2-5; CDR3nt: TGTGCCAGCAGTCCTAGCGGGAGGGCCGGAGCCCAGTACTTC; CDR3aa: CASSPSGRAGAQYF
d_gene: NA; abundance: NA; v_gene: TRBV4-2; j_gene: TRBJ1-2; CDR3nt: TGTGCCAGCAGCCAGGGAATCCGGACACAGTATGGCTACACCTTC; CDR3aa: CASSQGIRTQYGYTF
d_gene: NA; abundance: NA; v_gene: TRBV23-1; j_gene: TRBJ1-2; CDR3nt: TGCGCCAGCAGTCAACGGAACAGGGCGCGTGGGCCCTATGGCTACACCTTC; CDR3aa: CASSQRNRARGPYGYTF
d_gene: NA; abundance: NA; v_gene: TRBV19; j_gene: TRBJ1-6; CDR3nt: TGTGCCAGTAGTCCCCAACAGGGAATAGGGTCACCCCTCCACTTT; CDR3aa: CASSPQQGIGSPLHF
d_gene: TRBD1; abundance: once; v_gene: TRBV7-7; j_gene: TRBJ2-1; CDR3nt: TGTGCTAGCAGCTTAGTGGTGACAGGGAGCCACAATGAGCAGTTCTTC; CDR3aa: CASSLVVTGSHNEQFF
d_gene: NA; abundance: NA; v_gene: TRBV7-2; j_gene: TRBJ1-1; CDR3nt: TGTGCCAGCAGCTTACAACGGACAGTTGGGACTGAAGCTTTCTTT; CDR3aa: CASSLQRTVGTEAFF
d_gene: TRBD2; abundance: NA; v_gene: TRBV6-5; j_gene: TRBJ2-1; CDR3nt: TGTGCCAGCAGTTTCCTAGCGGGGGGGCCCCATGAGCAGTTCTTC; CDR3aa: CASSFLAGGPHEQFF
d_gene: TRBD1; abundance: NA; v_gene: TRBV20-1; j_gene: TRBJ1-2; CDR3nt: TGCAGTGCTAGTTGGCGAGTCAGGGACAGGGGGCATGGGAGCTATGGCTACACCTTC; CDR3aa: CSASWRVRDRGHGSYGYTF
d_gene: TRBD2; abundance: NA; v_gene: TRBV11-2; j_gene: TRBJ2-3; CDR3nt: TGTGCCAGCAGCTTAAGGCCGGGGGGTGGCACAGATACGCAGTATTTT; CDR3aa: CASSLRPGGGTDTQYF
d_gene: NA; abundance: NA; v_gene: TRBV7-9; j_gene: TRBJ1-1; CDR3nt: TGTGCCAGCAGCTTCTCTGTTGACACTGAAGCTTTCTTT; CDR3aa: CASSFSVDTEAFF
d_gene: TRBD2; abundance: NA; v_gene: TRBV6-2/TRBV6-3; j_gene: TRBJ2-1; CDR3nt: TGTGCCAGCAGTTACTCGGCGGGACTAAATTTTCAGTTCTTC; CDR3aa: CASSYSAGLNFQFF
d_gene: NA; abundance: NA; v_gene: TRBV13; j_gene: TRBJ2-5; CDR3nt: TGTGCCAGCAGCTTAGGGCTACAAGAGACCCAGTACTTC; CDR3aa: CASSLGLQETQYF
d_gene: TRBD2; abundance: NA; v_gene: TRBV5-1; j_gene: TRBJ2-2; CDR3nt: TGTGCCAGCAGCTTCCTAGCGGGAACTACCGGGGAGCTGTTTTTT; CDR3aa: CASSFLAGTTGELFF
d_gene: NA; abundance: NA; v_gene: TRBV7-2; j_gene: TRBJ1-2; CDR3nt: TGTGCCAGCAGCTACCCGGTGGGGGGGCCCAGTGGCTACACCTTC; CDR3aa: CASSYPVGGPSGYTF
d_gene: NA; abundance: once; v_gene: TRBV29-1; j_gene: TRBJ2-5; CDR3nt: TGCAGCGGGTTGGGGACACCGTCCATCGGGGAGACCCAGTACTTC; CDR3aa: CSGLGTPSIGETQYF
d_gene: NA; abundance: few; v_gene: TRBV5-4; j_gene: TRBJ2-1; CDR3nt: TGTGCCGTGGGCGGGCCAGCACCTTTTAATGAGCAGTTCTTC; CDR3aa: CAVGGPAPFNEQFF
d_gene: NA; abundance: NA; v_gene: TRBV5-6; j_gene: TRBJ1-1; CDR3nt: TGTGCCAGCAGCGGGGGCAATCAGGTTAGGACTGAAGCTTTCTTT; CDR3aa: CASSGGNQVRTEAFF
d_gene: NA; abundance: NA; v_gene: TRBV6-5; j_gene: TRBJ2-3; CDR3nt: TGTGCCAGCATGATAGTCGGCACAGATACGCAGTATTTT; CDR3aa: CASMIVGTDTQYF
d_gene: NA; abundance: NA; v_gene: TRBV28; j_gene: TRBJ2-1; CDR3nt: TGTGCCAGCAGTTTCTCAGGGATCGGAAACAATGAGCAGTTCTTC; CDR3aa: CASSFSGIGNNEQFF
d_gene: NA; abundance: NA; v_gene: TRBV27; j_gene: TRBJ1-6; CDR3nt: TGTGCCAGCAGTTCCCCTGTCTCGAATTCACCCCTCCACTTT; CDR3aa: CASSSPVSNSPLHF
d_gene: TRBD2; abundance: NA; v_gene: TRBV5-1; j_gene: TRBJ2-3; CDR3nt: TGTGCCAGCAGCTCCTTCCCCCCTAGCGGGGGCCGGCTCGATACGCAGTATTTT; CDR3aa: CASSSFPPSGGRLDTQYF
d_gene: TRBD2; abundance: NA; v_gene: TRBV28; j_gene: TRBJ2-3; CDR3nt: TGTGCCAGCAGTTTCTCGGGACTAGAAACAGATACGCAGTATTTT; CDR3aa: CASSFSGLETDTQYF
d_gene: NA; abundance: once; v_gene: TRBV3-1/TRBV3-2; j_gene: TRBJ2-4; CDR3nt: TGTGCCAGCAGCCTGCACCCTGGGGCGGCCAAAAACATTCAGTACTTC; CDR3aa: CASSLHPGAAKNIQYF
d_gene: TRBD1; abundance: NA; v_gene: TRBV19; j_gene: TRBJ1-5; CDR3nt: TGTGCCAGTAGTATAGGGGAAAGGGGGCAAGCCCAGCATTTT; CDR3aa: CASSIGERGQAQHF
d_gene: TRBD1; abundance: NA; v_gene: TRBV5-1; j_gene: TRBJ2-5; CDR3nt: TGCGCCAGCAGCACGACAGGGGCGGAAGGGCAAGGAGCGACCCAGTACTTC; CDR3aa: CASSTTGAEGQGATQYF
d_gene: NA; abundance: NA; v_gene: TRBV12-3/TRBV12-4; j_gene: TRBJ1-1; CDR3nt: TGTGCCAGCAGTCCTCGGGGGGGGACTGAAGCTTTCTTT; CDR3aa: CASSPRGGTEAFF
d_gene: NA; abundance: NA; v_gene: TRBV11-2; j_gene: TRBJ2-5; CDR3nt: TGTGCCAGCAGCTTAGGACAGGCGGGCCAAGAGACCCAGTACTTC; CDR3aa: CASSLGQAGQETQYF
d_gene: NA; abundance: few; v_gene: TRBV3-1/TRBV3-2; j_gene: TRBJ1-5; CDR3nt: TGTGCCAGCAGCCAGGGGATGGGGGGTAATCAGCCCCAGCATTTT; CDR3aa: CASSQGMGGNQPQHF
d_gene: TRBD1; abundance: NA; v_gene: TRBV28; j_gene: TRBJ2-1; CDR3nt: TGTGCCAGCCCCCCGGGGACAGGGGCCCTCTACAATGAGCAGTTCTTC; CDR3aa: CASPPGTGALYNEQFF
d_gene: NA; abundance: few; v_gene: TRBV25-1; j_gene: TRBJ2-2; CDR3nt: TGTGCCAGCAGTCAGGGGAGTCGCACCGGGGAGCTGTTTTTT; CDR3aa: CASSQGSRTGELFF
d_gene: NA; abundance: NA; v_gene: TRBV3-1/TRBV3-2; j_gene: TRBJ1-2; CDR3nt: TGTGCCAGCAGCCAGTCCCGGACAGATGGCTACACCTTC; CDR3aa: CASSQSRTDGYTF
d_gene: NA; abundance: NA; v_gene: TRBV19; j_gene: TRBJ2-5; CDR3nt: TGTGCCAGTAGTATAGCGTCTAGAAGGGAGACCCAGTACTTC; CDR3aa: CASSIASRRETQYF
d_gene: NA; abundance: once; v_gene: TRBV2; j_gene: TRBJ1-4; CDR3nt: TGTGCCAGCAGGGCAAACGGGGTTGGGAATGAAAAACTGTTTTTT; CDR3aa: CASRANGVGNEKLFF
d_gene: NA; abundance: NA; v_gene: TRBV5-6; j_gene: TRBJ2-6; CDR3nt: TGTGCCAGCAGCTTGGGACCTTTCGGGGCTGGGGCCAACGTCCTGACTTTC; CDR3aa: CASSLGPFGAGANVLTF
d_gene: NA; abundance: NA; v_gene: TRBV4-1; j_gene: TRBJ2-2; CDR3nt: TGCGCCAGCAGCCCTTACAGAGCCGTCACCGGGGAGCTGTTTTTT; CDR3aa: CASSPYRAVTGELFF
d_gene: TRBD1; abundance: few; v_gene: TRBV5-4; j_gene: TRBJ1-4; CDR3nt: TGTGCCAGCAGCTTGGCCGGGACAGGGCGAGGTAATGAAAAACTGTTTTTT; CDR3aa: CASSLAGTGRGNEKLFF
d_gene: NA; abundance: NA; v_gene: TRBV11-3; j_gene: TRBJ1-3; CDR3nt: TGTGCCAGCAGCTTCGGTGGGGGCCGAAACACCATATATTTT; CDR3aa: CASSFGGGRNTIYF
d_gene: TRBD2; abundance: NA; v_gene: TRBV2; j_gene: TRBJ2-1; CDR3nt: TGTGCCGGAGGGACTAGTGGGCCTTACGTAGAGCAGTTCTTC; CDR3aa: CAGGTSGPYVEQFF
d_gene: NA; abundance: once; v_gene: TRBV5-1; j_gene: TRBJ2-4; CDR3nt: TGTGCCAGCAGCCGCGGCGGAAAAGTTACCGAAAACATTCAGTACTTC; CDR3aa: CASSRGGKVTENIQYF
d_gene: TRBD2; abundance: NA; v_gene: TRBV3-1/TRBV3-2; j_gene: TRBJ2-1; CDR3nt: TGTGCCAGCAGCCGAAACCCCGTAGCGGGGATCTCCTACAATGAGCAGTTCTTC; CDR3aa: CASSRNPVAGISYNEQFF
d_gene: NA; abundance: NA; v_gene: TRBV11-1; j_gene: TRBJ1-3; CDR3nt: TGTGCCAGCAGCTTAGCCCTCGCTGGAAACACCATATATTTT; CDR3aa: CASSLALAGNTIYF
d_gene: NA; abundance: NA; v_gene: TRBV6-4; j_gene: TRBJ2-1; CDR3nt: TGTGCCAGCATCGGGCAGTTCTTC; CDR3aa: CASIGQFF
d_gene: NA; abundance: NA; v_gene: TRBV1; j_gene: TRBJ2-1; CDR3nt: TGCACCAGCAGCCAAACCACTAGGACGGACGAGCAGTTCTTC; CDR3aa: CTSSQTTRTDEQFF
d_gene: NA; abundance: NA; v_gene: TRBV19; j_gene: TRBJ2-3; CDR3nt: TGTGCCAGTAGTCCGGCCAGCGGGCCCAACACGCAGTATTTT; CDR3aa: CASSPASGPNTQYF
d_gene: TRBD1; abundance: NA; v_gene: TRBV18; j_gene: TRBJ1-4; CDR3nt: TGTGCCAGCTCACCCGGACAGGGAGGTGAAAAACTGTTTTTT; CDR3aa: CASSPGQGGEKLFF
d_gene: TRBD2; abundance: NA; v_gene: TRBV10-2; j_gene: TRBJ2-5; CDR3nt: TGCGCCAGCAGTGAGGGCGGGGGGCCCCAAGAGACCCAGTACTTC; CDR3aa: CASSEGGGPQETQYF
d_gene: TRBD1; abundance: once; v_gene: TRBV5-1; j_gene: TRBJ1-2; CDR3nt: TGCGCCAGCAGCCGACAGGGGAAAGGCTACACCTTC; CDR3aa: CASSRQGKGYTF
d_gene: NA; abundance: NA; v_gene: TRBV19; j_gene: TRBJ2-3; CDR3nt: TGTGCCAGTAGTATACTTAGGGGAGATACGCAGTATTTT; CDR3aa: CASSILRGDTQYF
d_gene: NA; abundance: NA; v_gene: TRBV6-5; j_gene: TRBJ1-6; CDR3nt: TGTGCCAGCAGATTCACCCCGGTGGATAATTCACCCCTCCACTTT; CDR3aa: CASRFTPVDNSPLHF
d_gene: NA; abundance: NA; v_gene: TRBV30; j_gene: TRBJ1-1; CDR3nt: TGTGCCTGGAGCTCCGTCGGGGGAAGGGCTTTCTTT; CDR3aa: CAWSSVGGRAFF
d_gene: TRBD2; abundance: NA; v_gene: TRBV15; j_gene: TRBJ2-3; CDR3nt: TGTGCCACCAGGAGCGGGAGTAACCCAGATACGCAGTATTTT; CDR3aa: CATRSGSNPDTQYF
d_gene: TRBD1; abundance: few; v_gene: TRBV6-5; j_gene: TRBJ1-1; CDR3nt: TGTGCCAGCAACAGACAGGGTGAAGCTTTCTTT; CDR3aa: CASNRQGEAFF
d_gene: NA; abundance: NA; v_gene: TRBV11-1; j_gene: TRBJ1-1; CDR3nt: TGTGCCAGCAGCTTATACAGGGATCCTGAGGGCACTGAAGCTTTCTTT; CDR3aa: CASSLYRDPEGTEAFF
d_gene: TRBD1; abundance: NA; v_gene: TRBV29-1; j_gene: TRBJ1-2; CDR3nt: TGCAGCGGAAAACCCGGACAGGGCGGGGTGAACACCTTC; CDR3aa: CSGKPGQGGVNTF
d_gene: TRBD2; abundance: NA; v_gene: TRBV5-4; j_gene: TRBJ2-2; CDR3nt: TGTGCCAGCAGCCCTTCTAGCGGGAGGGCCGCCGGGGAGCTGTTTTTT; CDR3aa: CASSPSSGRAAGELFF
d_gene: TRBD1; abundance: NA; v_gene: TRBV6-5; j_gene: TRBJ1-4; CDR3nt: TGTGCCAGCACCCCGGGACAGGGAGAAGAAAAACTGTTTTTT; CDR3aa: CASTPGQGEEKLFF